The clone carrying this T cell receptor (beta chain) came up a few times. Its antigen is as yet unknown. The data are from a study of identical twins. Findings and caveats of the study: Carriage of fewer insertions was seen in abundant cord blood beta clonotypes, whereas memory repertoires showed none. Conclusions leaned on cross-sectional statistical analysis and did not track the same donors over time. Model-predicted out-of-frame TCR alpha sharing fell below observed values in monozygotic twins.

Template switching (which added a universal primer site) was used, and cDNA carried unique molecular identifiers. TCRdb re-called the 5' RACE reads through MiXCR, storing one row per CDR3 protein. The repertoire holds 1,800,000 or so distinct CDR3 sequences, with roughly 35% as singletons. The V end was cut by 3 bases, the J end by 2 bases, with 20 bases between. Germline values: CDR1 MNHNS, CDR2 SASEGT. The CDR3 consists of 18 residues. The chain combines TRBV6-1 with TRBJ2-4; TRBD1 is a possible D gene (5 bases). Source material: cord blood. This TCR derives from a newborn girl in good health. For the CDR3, the DNA is TGTGCCAGCAGTGATCAGGGAAGGGCCAGGTTGCCCAAAAACATTCAGTACTTC. It encodes CASSDQGRARLPKNIQYF.